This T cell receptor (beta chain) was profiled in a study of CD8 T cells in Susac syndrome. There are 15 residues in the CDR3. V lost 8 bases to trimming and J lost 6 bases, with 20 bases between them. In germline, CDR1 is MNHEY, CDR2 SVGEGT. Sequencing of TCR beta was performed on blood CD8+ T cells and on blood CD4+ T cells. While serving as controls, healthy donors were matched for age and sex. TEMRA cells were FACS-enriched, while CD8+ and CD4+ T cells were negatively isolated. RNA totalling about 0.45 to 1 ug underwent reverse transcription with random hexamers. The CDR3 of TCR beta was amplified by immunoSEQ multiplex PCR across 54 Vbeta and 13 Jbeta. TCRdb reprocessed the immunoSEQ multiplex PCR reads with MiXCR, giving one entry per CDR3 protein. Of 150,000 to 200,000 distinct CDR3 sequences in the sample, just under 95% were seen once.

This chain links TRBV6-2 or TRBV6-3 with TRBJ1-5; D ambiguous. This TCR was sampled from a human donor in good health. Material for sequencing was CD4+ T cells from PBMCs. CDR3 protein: CASGAQSSFRQPQHF. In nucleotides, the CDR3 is TGTGCCAGCGGAGCTCAGTCAAGTTTCCGTCAGCCCCAGCATTTT.